The 28 T cell receptor beta chains listed next were all sequenced from one sample in a study of brain T cells in children with intractable seizures. Measured with immunoSEQ multiplex PCR; TCRdb has only the in-frame clones, and not every one. The sample has hundreds of thousands of clones, over 85% seen once. The sample's time point: blood from clinic visit 5 months post-surgery; TSC patient then seizure free. Material: peripheral blood, obtained roughly 5 months after surgery. These TCRs come from a boy under three years old with tuberous sclerosis and intractable seizures.

The rearrangement uses TRBV6-5 and TRBJ2-7, with D possibly being TRBD2 (6 bases). This CDR3 is built from 13 residues. Trimming shortened V by 5 bases and J by 4 bases, and 12 bases separated the two germline ends. Germline CDR1 is MNHEY and CDR2 is SVGAGI. The CDR3, as DNA: TGTGCCAGCAGTCCGGCGGAGGGATACGAGCAGTACTTC. Protein product: CASSPAEGYEQYF.

This clone appeared once. Other DNA sequences within the sample encode an identical CDR3. The V and J genes are TRBV19 and TRBJ2-7; D is undetermined. The V gene lost 4 bases and the J gene lost 2 bases, with 6 bases spanning the gap. The germline gives CDR1 LNHDA, CDR2 SQIVND (reference sequence). This CDR3 region has 12 residues. The CDR3 DNA reads TGTGCCAGTAGTAGCGGAGCCTACGAGCAGTACTTC. This gives the protein CASSSGAYEQYF.

This clone was seen only once. The chain has TRBV15 and TRBJ2-7; no reliable D call. V lost 1 base to trimming and J lost 0 bases, with 16 bases between them. The germline gives CDR1 LNHNV, CDR2 YYDKDF (reference sequence). This CDR3 contains 17 residues. Here the CDR3 DNA reads TGTGCCACCAGCAGAGTCAGTTCCTTACCTACCTCCTACGAGCAGTACTTC. Translated: CATSRVSSLPTSYEQYF.

The rearrangement joins TRBV11-3 to TRBJ2-1; 7 bases are shared with TRBD2. CDR1 SGHNT and CDR2 YENEEA come from the germline V gene. V gave up 3 bases and J gave up 6 bases; unmatched junction bases: 5. The CDR3 is 14 amino acids. CDR3 nucleotides: TGTGCCAGCAGCTTTCCTTCGGGAGGCAATGAGCAGTTCTTC. Translated, it gives CASSFPSGGNEQFF.

The chain has TRBV3-1 (or the pseudogene TRBV3-2) and TRBJ1-1, with 10 bases matching TRBD1. The junction had 6 bases not matched to a gene; V was cut back by 7 bases and J by 1 base. The CDR3 is 15 residues long. CDR1 and CDR2 (germline): LGHDT, YNNKEL (reference sequence). CDR3 protein: CASTLRDRGNTEAFF. For the CDR3, the DNA is TGTGCCAGCACCCTCCGGGACAGGGGGAACACTGAAGCTTTCTTT.

The chain joins TRBV7-8 to TRBJ1-2; D is undetermined. Trimming removed 5 bases from V and 4 bases from J, with 14 bases in between. The germline CDR1 and CDR2 sequences are SGHVS and FQNEAQ. This CDR3 contains 14 residues. The DNA of the CDR3 is TGTGCCAGCAGCCCCTTAATTGTCGGCTATGGCTACACCTTC. Protein product: CASSPLIVGYGYTF.

With regard to this clone: This same CDR3 is encoded by further DNA sequences in the sample. V and J are TRBV5-1 and TRBJ2-7; D is unclear. This CDR3 region has 13 residues. V lost 0 bases to trimming and J lost 1 base, with 5 bases between them. From germline, CDR1 is SGHRS and CDR2 YFSETQ. The CDR3 DNA reads as TGCGCCAGCAGCTTGGGACAATCCTACGAGCAGTACTTC. Its translation: CASSLGQSYEQYF.

The chain uses TRBV4-1 and TRBJ2-5, with 9 bases that match TRBD2. The CDR3 totals 17 residues. The V gene's germline CDR1 is MGHRA and CDR2 YSYEKL. Trimming at V came to 1 base and at J to 5 bases, leaving 11 bases not matched to a gene. The CDR3 bases are TGCGCCAGCAGCCAAGTGGTAGCGGGGGCCTCCTGGGAGACCCAGTACTTC. Its protein is CASSQVVAGASWETQYF.

The chain joins TRBV5-4 to TRBJ2-5, with D possibly being TRBD2 (6 bases). The CDR3 has 15 residues. In germline, CDR1 is SGHNT, CDR2 YYREEE (reference sequence). Trimming pared 0 bases from V and 5 bases from J, leaving 14 bases between. CDR3 region: CASSLGGSGRETQYF. The CDR3 bases are TGTGCCAGCAGCTTGGGGGGCTCGGGGAGGGAGACCCAGTACTTC. Drawing the rest from reference TRBV5-4 and TRBJ2-5, the complete variable domain is ETGVTQSPTHLIKTRGQQVTLRCSSQSGHNTVSWYQQALGQGPQFIFQYYREEENGRGNFPPRFSGLQFPNYSSELNVNALELDDSALYLCASSLGGSGRETQYFGPGTRLLVL.

V and J are TRBV5-4 and TRBJ2-1; D might be TRBD2 (7 bases). Between the trimmed V and J ends, which lost 3 bases and 1 base, there was a span of 17 bases. Germline V gene data show CDR1 as SGHNT and CDR2 as YYREEE (reference sequence). The CDR3 totals 17 residues. The CDR3 loop is CASSSGAGADSYNEQFF. For the CDR3, the DNA is TGTGCCAGCAGCTCTGGCGCGGGGGCCGATTCCTACAATGAGCAGTTCTTC.

V gene TRBV29-1 combines with J gene TRBJ1-2; D possibly corresponds to TRBD1 (5 bases). CDR3 length equals 19 residues. CDR1 SQVTM and CDR2 ANQGSEA come from the germline V gene. Trimming removed 0 bases at V and 0 bases at J, with 23 bases between. The DNA of the CDR3 is TGCAGCGTTGAAGATAGGCGGCGGGGACGGATCCCCACTAACTATGGCTACACCTTC. Residues: CSVEDRRRGRIPTNYGYTF.

This clone was observed a single time. The J gene is TRBJ2-3, the V gene TRBV9; D is ambiguous. CDR1 and CDR2 (germline): SGDLS, YYNGEE. Trimming removed 1 base at V and 0 bases at J, with 9 bases between. This CDR3 spans 15 amino acids. The CDR3 region has the DNA TGTGCCAGCAGCGTACTGAGCGCCAGCACAGATACGCAGTATTTT. As protein: CASSVLSASTDTQYF.

This chain links TRBV19 with TRBJ1-2; the D is unclear. The ends were cut back, 3 bases at V and 0 bases at J, with 8 bases in the middle. The V gene's germline CDR1 is LNHDA and CDR2 SQIVND (reference sequence). The CDR3 is 14 amino acids. The CDR3, as DNA: TGTGCCAGTAGTATTCCCGGAACTAACTATGGCTACACCTTC. This gives the protein CASSIPGTNYGYTF.

V usage is TRBV7-8 and J usage is TRBJ1-1; 7 bases match TRBD1. After removal of 3 bases from V and 1 base from J, the junction contained 2 bases not matched to a gene. The germline CDR1 and CDR2 sequences are SGHVS and FQNEAQ. The CDR3 runs to 14 residues. CDR3 DNA: TGTGCCAGCAGCTTGACAGGGCGGAACACTGAAGCTTTCTTT. Its protein product is CASSLTGRNTEAFF.

This clone was counted a few times. The J gene is TRBJ1-3, the V gene TRBV7-9; unclear D gene. This CDR3 has 14 amino acids. V was shortened by 1 base and J by 0 bases, with 4 bases between the two germline ends. Germline V CDR1 and CDR2: SEHNR, FQNEAQ (reference sequence). DNA of the CDR3: TGTGCCAGCAGCTTAGACAACTCTGGAAACACCATATATTTT. It translates to CASSLDNSGNTIYF.

This clone was recorded only once. V and J are TRBV27 and TRBJ2-6; D is undetermined. Germline V CDR1 and CDR2: MNHEY, SMNVEV (reference sequence). The CDR3 has 19 residues. The V end was cut by 5 bases, the J end by 0 bases, with 20 bases between. The CDR3 region is CASSPYIGLRPSGANVLTF. The CDR3 bases are TGTGCCAGCAGTCCGTATATAGGCCTCCGACCCTCTGGGGCCAACGTCCTGACTTTC.

This clone was detected once. The rearrangement uses TRBV5-6 and TRBJ1-3; D gene uncertain. Germline V gene lookup returns CDR1 SGHDT and CDR2 YYEEEE. CDR3 length: 17 residues. The V and J ends lost 1 base and 0 bases respectively, with 14 bases between them. CDR3 coding DNA: TGTGCCAGCAGCTTGTGGACCCTTACGCCCTCTGGAAACACCATATATTTT. It encodes CASSLWTLTPSGNTIYF.

The rearrangement links TRBV5-1 to TRBJ2-5; D unresolved. With 1 base removed from V and 1 base from J, the gap between germline ends came to 8 bases. There are 14 residues in the CDR3. Germline assignment: CDR1 SGHRS and CDR2 YFSETQ. CDR3 protein: CASSLLLAQETQYF. The CDR3 DNA reads as TGCGCCAGCAGCTTGTTGTTAGCCCAAGAGACCCAGTACTTC.

The chain is built from TRBV5-6 and TRBJ1-2; TRBD1 agrees at 8 bases. This CDR3 spans 16 amino acids. Trimming removed 4 bases from V and 7 bases from J; junction bases left unmatched: 15. The germline gives CDR1 SGHDT, CDR2 YYEEEE. In nucleotides, the CDR3 is TGTGCCAGCAGCGCCGGGACAGGCCGTTTAGGTGGTGGCTACACCTTC. Amino acids: CASSAGTGRLGGGYTF.

The CDR3 DNA sequence: TGTGCCAGTAGTATCTCACCGACAGGGAATTTCTACGAGCAGTACTTC. Amino acids: CASSISPTGNFYEQYF. The chain combines TRBV19 with TRBJ2-7, with 7 nucleotides matching TRBD1. The CDR3 length is 16 residues. Trimming cost V 3 bases and J 3 bases; bases outside gene matches: 11. CDR1 is LNHDA and CDR2 is SQIVND in the germline V gene (reference sequence).

The genes are TRBV7-8 and TRBJ2-7, with TRBD1 matching 8 bases. Germline lookup yields CDR1 SGHVS and CDR2 FQNEAQ. After removal of 7 bases from V and 5 bases from J, the junction contained 19 bases not matched to a gene. The CDR3 extends over 17 amino acids. Written as DNA, the CDR3 is TGTGCCAGCAACCTTCCTGGTGACAGGGGACCCCCCCACGAGCAGTACTTC. Residues: CASNLPGDRGPPHEQYF.

This clone was seen a handful of times. V usage is TRBV5-4 and J usage is TRBJ1-1, with D unclear. Germline CDR1 reads SGHNT; CDR2 reads YYREEE (reference sequence). The V gene lost 0 bases and the J gene lost 1 base, with 13 bases spanning the gap. The CDR3 loop spans 16 amino acids. CDR3 bases: TGTGCCAGCAGCTTGGGTTCCACAATTGGGAACACTGAAGCTTTCTTT. This sequence encodes CASSLGSTIGNTEAFF.

The rearrangement links TRBV30 to TRBJ2-7; 7 positions agree with TRBD2. The CDR3 has 13 residues. Trimming removed 3 bases from V and 4 bases from J; junction bases left unmatched: 6. CDR1 is GTSNPN and CDR2 is SVGIG in the germline V gene (reference sequence). The CDR3 protein is CAWSKGLHYEQYF. The CDR3 DNA reads as TGTGCCTGGAGCAAGGGACTACATTACGAGCAGTACTTC. The entire variable domain, with the rest obtained from reference TRBV30 and TRBJ2-7, is as follows: SQTIHQWPATLVQPVGSPLSLECTVEGTSNPNLYWYRQAAGRGLQLLFYSVGIGQISSEVPQNLSASRPQDRQFILSSKKLLLSDSGFYLCAWSKGLHYEQYFGPGTRLTVT.

The chain uses TRBV7-9 and TRBJ2-4; no clear D. CDR3 length equals 16 residues. Germline loops: CDR1 SEHNR, CDR2 FQNEAQ (reference sequence). The germline V and J ends were trimmed by 1 base and 0 bases, with 10 bases remaining between them. CDR3 sequence (DNA): TGTGCCAGCAGCTTAGTGGGCTTCTTAGCCAAAAACATTCAGTACTTC. Its translation is CASSLVGFLAKNIQYF.

The chain has TRBV7-3 and TRBJ2-3, with D possibly being TRBD2 (6 bases). CDR1 and CDR2 (germline): SGHTA, FQGTGA. Trimming removed 5 bases at V and 1 base at J, with 13 bases between. The CDR3 sequence is 15 residues long. CDR3 DNA sequence: TGTGCCAGCAGCCCCGACGCGGGACGCACAGATACGCAGTATTTT. Protein: CASSPDAGRTDTQYF.

The chain joins TRBV27 to TRBJ2-1; TRBD1 agrees at 8 bases. This CDR3 has 15 residues. CDR1 is MNHEY, CDR2 SMNVEV, per germline (reference sequence). With V trimmed by 6 bases and J by 7 bases, 11 bases remained unmatched. The CDR3 DNA reads as TGTGCCAGCAGCCACGGACAGGGATTACAGAATGAGCAGTTCTTC. The encoded protein is CASSHGQGLQNEQFF.

This chain links TRBV21-1 with TRBJ2-3. TRBV21-1 is flagged as a pseudogene. The CDR3 spans 17 residues. The CDR3 region has the DNA TGTGCCAGCAGCAGACGGCTGTGGGGGGCCGGAAGGGATACGCAGTATTTT. It encodes CASSRRLWGAGRDTQYF.

The chain is built from TRBV6-5 and TRBJ2-7, with 10 bases fitting TRBD2. V dropped 7 bases and J dropped 4; count of bases not matched to a gene: 1. Germline CDR1 is MNHEY and CDR2 is SVGAGI. This CDR3 is 12 amino acids long. The CDR3 bases are TGTGCCAGCACTAGCGGGAGTTACGAGCAGTACTTC. It specifies CASTSGSYEQYF.